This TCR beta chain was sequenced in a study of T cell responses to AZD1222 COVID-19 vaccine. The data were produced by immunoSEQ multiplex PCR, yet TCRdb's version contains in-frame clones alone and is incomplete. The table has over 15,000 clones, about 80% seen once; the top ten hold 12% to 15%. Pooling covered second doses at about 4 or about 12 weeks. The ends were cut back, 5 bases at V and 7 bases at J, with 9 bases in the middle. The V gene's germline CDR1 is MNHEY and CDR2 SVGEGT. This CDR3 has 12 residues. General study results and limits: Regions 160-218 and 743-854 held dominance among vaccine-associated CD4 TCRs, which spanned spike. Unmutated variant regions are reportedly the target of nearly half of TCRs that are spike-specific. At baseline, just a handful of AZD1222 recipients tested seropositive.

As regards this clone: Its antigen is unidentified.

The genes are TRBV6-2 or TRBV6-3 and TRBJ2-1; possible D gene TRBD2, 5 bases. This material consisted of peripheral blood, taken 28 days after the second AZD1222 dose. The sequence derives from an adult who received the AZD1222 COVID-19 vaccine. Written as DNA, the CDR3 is TGTGCCAGCAGTCGAGAGGGAAATGAGCAGTTCTTC. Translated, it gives CASSREGNEQFF.